In its sample, the clone carrying this T cell receptor (beta chain) was seen a few times. As yet, its antigen is unknown. PCR primers comprised 60 Vbeta and 13 Jbeta primers. Method: immunoSEQ multiplex PCR; TCRdb's copy keeps in-frame clones and lacks some. The table shows tens of thousands of clones, with under 85% occurring only once. V was cut by 5 bases and J by 3 bases, with 13 bases left in between. Germline CDR1 SGHTA, CDR2 FQGNSA. This CDR3 contains 14 residues. The data originate from a study of cytomegalovirus exposure and HLA in healthy donors. The study's findings and limits: TCR beta sequences reportedly predicted most subjects' HLA-A and HLA-B alleles accurately. The authors later linked a missense DCLRE1C variant to TCR beta V- and J-gene trimming. Some highly shared sequence variants likely arose as a pipeline artifact.

The J gene is TRBJ1-2, the V gene TRBV7-2; D is unresolved. The TCR originated in a male donor in good health and CMV-seronegative. What was sequenced was PBMCs. The CDR3 is CASSPGSTYYGYTF. The CDR3 DNA sequence: TGTGCCAGCAGCCCCGGCTCGACTTACTATGGCTACACCTTC.